Listed below are T cell receptor beta chains from one sample, sequenced in a study of T cell clonotyping in hematopoietic cell transplantation. The data were produced by immunoSEQ multiplex PCR, yet TCRdb's version contains in-frame clones alone and is incomplete. The repertoire has some 13,000 clones, 62% of them found once; the top ten carry around a tenth. The material sequenced was PBMCs. These receptors were collected from a human donor who either received an allogeneic hematopoietic cell transplant for a myeloid malignancy or was a related donor (not recorded which). Some clones in this sample may be carry-over from other donors' samples. Each CDR3 is given with its conserved first and last residue. A D gene is named only where the DNA matches it firmly. A row's size may be missing; if present it is once, few, many or a size class.

J gene: TRBJ1-1
CDR3 length: 14
D gene: TRBD1
clone size: medium-sized
V gene: TRBV7-3
CDR3 DNA: TGTGCCAGCAGCCGGGACAGGGGAGGGACTGAAGCTTTCTTT
CDR3 protein: CASSRDRGGTEAFF

J gene: TRBJ2-7
CDR3 length: 14
D gene: -
clone size: -
V gene: TRBV30
CDR3 DNA: TGTGCCTGGTCCCGAGGATCCGAGACCTACGAGCAGTACTTC
CDR3 protein: CAWSRGSETYEQYF

J gene: TRBJ1-5
CDR3 length: 14
D gene: -
clone size: -
V gene: TRBV29-1
CDR3 DNA: TGCAGCGTTGCCGAGGGAACAGCAGGGCAGCCCCAGCATTTT
CDR3 protein: CSVAEGTAGQPQHF

J gene: TRBJ1-5
CDR3 length: 14
D gene: -
clone size: few
V gene: TRBV6-1
CDR3 DNA: TGTGCCAGCAGTGAAAGAAGTAGCAATCAGCCCCAGCATTTT
CDR3 protein: CASSERSSNQPQHF

J gene: TRBJ2-2
CDR3 length: 16
D gene: TRBD2
clone size: -
V gene: TRBV28
CDR3 DNA: TGTGCCAGCAGTTTATTCCGGACTAGCGGGTTCGGGGAGCTGTTTTTT
CDR3 protein: CASSLFRTSGFGELFF

J gene: TRBJ2-7
CDR3 length: 10
D gene: -
clone size: -
V gene: TRBV29-1
CDR3 DNA: TGCAGCGTTCTGGCCTACGAGCAGTACTTC
CDR3 protein: CSVLAYEQYF

J gene: TRBJ1-6
CDR3 length: 14
D gene: -
clone size: -
V gene: TRBV30
CDR3 DNA: TGTGCCTGGAGCACCCGGGGGGGGGATTCACCCCTCCACTTT
CDR3 protein: CAWSTRGGDSPLHF

J gene: TRBJ1-1
CDR3 length: 15
D gene: -
clone size: few
V gene: TRBV9
CDR3 DNA: TGTGCCAGCAGCGTCCGGGGCAACGAGAACACTGAAGCTTTCTTT
CDR3 protein: CASSVRGNENTEAFF

J gene: TRBJ2-1
CDR3 length: 18
D gene: TRBD2
clone size: -
V gene: TRBV29-1
CDR3 DNA: TGCAGCGTTTCAGGACTAGCGGGAGCCCGAAGCTCCTACAATGAGCAGTTCTTC
CDR3 protein: CSVSGLAGARSSYNEQFF

J gene: TRBJ1-2
CDR3 length: 14
D gene: TRBD1
clone size: few
V gene: TRBV28
CDR3 DNA: TGTGCCAGCAGTCCATGGGGACAGACCTATGGCTACACCTTC
CDR3 protein: CASSPWGQTYGYTF

J gene: TRBJ1-1
CDR3 length: 13
D gene: -
clone size: few
V gene: TRBV4-2
CDR3 DNA: TGTGCCAGCAGCCAAGATTTGAGGGAGGTGGCTTTCTTT
CDR3 protein: CASSQDLREVAFF

J gene: TRBJ1-4
CDR3 length: 15
D gene: TRBD1
clone size: -
V gene: TRBV27
CDR3 DNA: TGTGCCAGCAGTTCCCTCGAGGGGGCTCGGGAAAAACTGTTTTTT
CDR3 protein: CASSSLEGAREKLFF

J gene: TRBJ2-3
CDR3 length: 18
D gene: TRBD2
clone size: -
V gene: TRBV5-8
CDR3 DNA: TGTGCCAGCAGCGGTCGGACTAGCGGGGGGTTACGCACAGATACGCAGTATTTT
CDR3 protein: CASSGRTSGGLRTDTQYF

J gene: TRBJ2-5
CDR3 length: 16
D gene: -
clone size: -
V gene: TRBV6-1
CDR3 DNA: TGTGCCAGCAGTGAACACGGCCGAGGGGCATTGAAGACCCAGTACTTC
CDR3 protein: CASSEHGRGALKTQYF

J gene: TRBJ2-7
CDR3 length: 12
D gene: -
clone size: -
V gene: TRBV29-1
CDR3 DNA: TGCAGCGTTGAAGATCGGGGGTACGAGCAGTACTTC
CDR3 protein: CSVEDRGYEQYF

J gene: TRBJ1-4
CDR3 length: 15
D gene: TRBD1
clone size: -
V gene: TRBV30
CDR3 DNA: TGTGCCTGGAGTGTACTAGGGACAGGGAATGAAAAACTGTTTTTT
CDR3 protein: CAWSVLGTGNEKLFF

J gene: TRBJ1-1
CDR3 length: 12
D gene: TRBD1
clone size: -
V gene: TRBV25-1
CDR3 DNA: TGTGCCAGCAGTCCACAGGGGGCTGAAGCTTTCTTT
CDR3 protein: CASSPQGAEAFF

J gene: TRBJ2-6
CDR3 length: 18
D gene: TRBD1
clone size: -
V gene: TRBV10-3
CDR3 DNA: TGTGCCATCAGTGATGAGGGGGCTTATTCGTCTGGGGCCAACGTCCTGACTTTC
CDR3 protein: CAISDEGAYSSGANVLTF

J gene: TRBJ1-4
CDR3 length: 17
D gene: -
clone size: -
V gene: TRBV4-3
CDR3 DNA: TGCGCCAGCAGCCAAGACCCGGAGCCTGCAACTAATGAAAAACTGTTTTTT
CDR3 protein: CASSQDPEPATNEKLFF

J gene: TRBJ2-1
CDR3 length: 15
D gene: TRBD2
clone size: medium-sized
V gene: TRBV5-4
CDR3 DNA: TGTGCCAGCAGCTTGGCAGCGGGAGGGAACAATGAGCAGTTCTTC
CDR3 protein: CASSLAAGGNNEQFF

J gene: TRBJ2-3
CDR3 length: 14
D gene: TRBD2
clone size: -
V gene: TRBV7-3
CDR3 DNA: TGTGCCAGCAGCAGCGGGGGGGTCACAGATACGCAGTATTTT
CDR3 protein: CASSSGGVTDTQYF

J gene: TRBJ2-7
CDR3 length: 13
D gene: -
clone size: -
V gene: TRBV6-5
CDR3 DNA: TGTGCCAGCAGTTACCCAACAGGGTTAGAGCAGTACTTC
CDR3 protein: CASSYPTGLEQYF

J gene: TRBJ2-2
CDR3 length: 16
D gene: -
clone size: -
V gene: TRBV29-1
CDR3 DNA: TGCAGCGTTGAATTACTATATCCCACGAACACCGGGGAGCTGTTTTTT
CDR3 protein: CSVELLYPTNTGELFF

J gene: TRBJ2-5
CDR3 length: 15
D gene: -
clone size: once
V gene: TRBV11-2
CDR3 DNA: TGTGCCAGCAGTCTAATGGGACTGAAACAAGAGACCCAGTACTTC
CDR3 protein: CASSLMGLKQETQYF

J gene: TRBJ1-1
CDR3 length: 15
D gene: -
clone size: -
V gene: TRBV15
CDR3 DNA: TGTGCCACTAGCAGGGGTCGGGCGGAGGTCACTGAAGCTTTCTTT
CDR3 protein: CATSRGRAEVTEAFF

J gene: TRBJ2-5
CDR3 length: 11
D gene: TRBD2
clone size: -
V gene: TRBV2
CDR3 DNA: TGTGCCATCGACGACAGCGGGAGCGTTTACTTC
CDR3 protein: CAIDDSGSVYF

J gene: TRBJ2-6
CDR3 length: 18
D gene: TRBD1
clone size: -
V gene: TRBV9
CDR3 DNA: TGTGCCAGCAGCCTCCGGGACAGCAGCCCCTCTGGGGCCAACGTCCTGACTTTC
CDR3 protein: CASSLRDSSPSGANVLTF

J gene: TRBJ1-5
CDR3 length: 13
D gene: -
clone size: -
V gene: TRBV6-5
CDR3 DNA: TGTGCCAGCAGCCCCCGGGGTGATCAGCCCCAGCATTTT
CDR3 protein: CASSPRGDQPQHF

J gene: TRBJ1-6
CDR3 length: 11
D gene: -
clone size: -
V gene: TRBV28
CDR3 DNA: TGTGCCAGCAGTTCCTCCTCACCCCTCCACTTT
CDR3 protein: CASSSSSPLHF

J gene: TRBJ2-5
CDR3 length: 16
D gene: -
clone size: -
V gene: TRBV25-1
CDR3 DNA: TGTGCCAGCAGTGAATGGGAGCTTCAATTTCTGGAGACCCAGTACTTC
CDR3 protein: CASSEWELQFLETQYF

J gene: TRBJ1-5
CDR3 length: 16
D gene: -
clone size: -
V gene: TRBV4-3
CDR3 DNA: TGCGCCAGCAGCCAAGTCTCGGGGGTACCGAATCAGCCCCAGCATTTT
CDR3 protein: CASSQVSGVPNQPQHF

J gene: TRBJ1-6
CDR3 length: 15
D gene: -
clone size: -
V gene: TRBV4-1
CDR3 DNA: TGCGCCAGCAGCCAAGGGGGGGACTGGAATTCACCCCTCCACTTT
CDR3 protein: CASSQGGDWNSPLHF